This T cell receptor (beta chain) derives from a study of T cell repertoires in cytomegalovirus infection. The V gene's germline CDR1 is SGHTA and CDR2 FQGNSA. The CDR3 consists of 14 residues. The junction had 8 bases not matched to a gene; V was cut back by 6 bases and J by 4 bases. Each CDR3 protein gets one entry after TCRdb re-called the reads with MiXCR. The sample has approximately 250,000 distinct CDR3 sequences; less than 9.5% are singletons. There are a few counts of this clonotype. The sequenced material came from PBMCs. The V call is TRBV7-2, the J call TRBJ2-7, with 8 bases aligning to TRBD1. The TCR comes from a human donor in good health (CMV status not recorded). Some clones in this sample may be carry-over from other donors' samples. The CDR3 spells CASRYRDRRYEQYF. The CDR3 region has the DNA TGTGCCAGCAGATACCGGGACAGGAGATACGAGCAGTACTTC.